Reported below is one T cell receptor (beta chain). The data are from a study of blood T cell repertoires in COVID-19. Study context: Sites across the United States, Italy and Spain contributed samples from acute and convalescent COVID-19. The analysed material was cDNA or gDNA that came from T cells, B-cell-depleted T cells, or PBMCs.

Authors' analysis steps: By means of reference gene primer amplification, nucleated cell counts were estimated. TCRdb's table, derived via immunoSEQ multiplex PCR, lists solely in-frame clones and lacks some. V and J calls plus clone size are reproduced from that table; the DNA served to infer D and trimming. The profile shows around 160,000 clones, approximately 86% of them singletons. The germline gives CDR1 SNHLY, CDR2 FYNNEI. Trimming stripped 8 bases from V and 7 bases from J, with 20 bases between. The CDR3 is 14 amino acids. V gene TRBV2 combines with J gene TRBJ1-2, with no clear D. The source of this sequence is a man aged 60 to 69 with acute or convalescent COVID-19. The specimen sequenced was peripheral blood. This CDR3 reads CASPPGEGIGGYTF. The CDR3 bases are TGTGCCAGCCCCCCGGGAGAGGGTATCGGTGGCTACACCTTC.